A selection of T cell receptor beta chains follows, all from one sample in a study of identifying expanded T cells in peripheral blood. Sequencing was performed with immunoSEQ multiplex PCR; in TCRdb, only in-frame clones are kept and a portion is missing. The profile shows fewer than 110,000 clones, roughly nine tenths of them singletons. The material sequenced was blood. Receptors originate from a person aged 18 to 70 in good health. Both conserved end residues are part of each CDR3. The D gene is left open where the match is weak. Clone size is given for some rows only: seen once, a few or many times, or a class if the clone is expanded.

j_call | clone_size | v_call | d_call | cdr3_nt | cdr3_aa
TRBJ1-5 | . | TRBV28 | . | TGTGCCAGCAGTTTATTGAGAGGGGCTAATCAGCCCCAGCATTTT | CASSLLRGANQPQHF
TRBJ2-7 | few | TRBV19 | . | TGTGCCAGTAGTATAAGGTCCTCCGGGGAGCAGTACTTC | CASSIRSSGEQYF
TRBJ2-2 | . | TRBV28 | . | TGTGCCAGCAGTTTATATAGGGGAAACACCGGGGAGCTGTTTTTT | CASSLYRGNTGELFF
TRBJ1-2 | . | TRBV18 | . | TGTGCCAGCTCACCCTACGGAGGCTATGGCTACACCTTC | CASSPYGGYGYTF
TRBJ2-7 | . | TRBV7-2 | . | TGTGCCAGCACCCGGACAGGAGGGTCCTACGAGCAGTACTTC | CASTRTGGSYEQYF
TRBJ2-1 | . | TRBV18 | TRBD1 | TGTGCCAGCTCACACGACAGGGGGCGTGAGGGTGAGCAGTTCTTC | CASSHDRGREGEQFF
TRBJ1-1 | . | TRBV7-8 | . | TGTGCCAGCAGCTTAGCGCAGGGGAGGACTGAAGCTTTCTTT | CASSLAQGRTEAFF
TRBJ1-3 | . | TRBV6-6 | . | TGTGCCAGCAGTTACCAGAGTTTACAAAACACCATATATTTT | CASSYQSLQNTIYF
TRBJ1-1 | few | TRBV6-5 | . | TGTGCCAGCAGTTACTTGGACGAAGCTTTCTTT | CASSYLDEAFF
TRBJ2-7 | . | TRBV4-2 | TRBD2 | TGTGCCAGCAGCCAAGACCGCGGCTACCTCGGACTAGCGGGGGCCCCGAGCAGGCTGTACTTC | CASSQDRGYLGLAGAPSRLYF
TRBJ1-1 | . | TRBV7-9 | . | TGTGCCAGCAGCTTTGGGGGTAGAGGCACTGAAGCTTTCTTT | CASSFGGRGTEAFF
TRBJ2-7 | . | TRBV6-5 | . | TGTGCCAGCAGTTACTCGAGTACGAGGGGCTCCTACGAGCAGTACTTC | CASSYSSTRGSYEQYF
TRBJ2-3 | . | TRBV28 | TRBD1 | TGTGCCAGCAGGACACCGGGACAGGGGAGTACAGATACGCAGTATTTT | CASRTPGQGSTDTQYF
TRBJ1-6 | . | TRBV2 | . | TGTGCCAGCAGTGATGGGGGGAATTCACCCCTCCACTTT | CASSDGGNSPLHF
TRBJ1-3 | . | TRBV4-3 | TRBD1 | TGCGCCAGCAGCCAAGCTCCCTACAGGGGGGTCGGAAACACCATATATTTT | CASSQAPYRGVGNTIYF
TRBJ1-1 | . | TRBV5-6 | . | TGTGCCAGCACCCTAAGGGCGGGCGCTGAAGCTTTCTTT | CASTLRAGAEAFF
TRBJ2-5 | . | TRBV11-2 | . | TGTGCCAGCAGCTTAGGGTCCGGGGGCGGGCAAGAGACCCAGTACTTC | CASSLGSGGGQETQYF
TRBJ1-5 | . | TRBV4-1 | . | TGCGCCAGCAGCCCGCGGACCGGCAATCAGCCCCAGCATTTT | CASSPRTGNQPQHF
TRBJ2-7 | once | TRBV28 | . | TGTGCCAGCAGTTTATGGGCCCGACCCTACGAGCAGTACTTC | CASSLWARPYEQYF
TRBJ1-6 | . | TRBV5-6 | . | TGTGCCAGCAGCTCGGACGGGAGTCGGTATAATTCACCCCTCCACTTT | CASSSDGSRYNSPLHF
TRBJ1-6 | . | TRBV5-1 | . | TGCGCCAGCAGCCCCGAGAGGGCGGCCGGGAGTTCACCCCTCCACTTT | CASSPERAAGSSPLHF
TRBJ2-3 | . | TRBV7-2 | . | TGTGCCAGCAGCTTTAGCAGAGATACGCAGTATTTT | CASSFSRDTQYF
TRBJ2-5 | . | TRBV12-5 | . | TGTGCTAGTGAACTAAGTCAAGAGACCCAGTACTTC | CASELSQETQYF
TRBJ2-3 | . | TRBV10-3 | . | TGTGCCATCAGTGAGTTGGGGCTTAGCACAGATACGCAGTATTTT | CAISELGLSTDTQYF
TRBJ1-1 | . | TRBV6-1 | . | TGTGCCAGCATTAGTATGGGCACTGAAGCTTTCTTT | CASISMGTEAFF
TRBJ1-6 | . | TRBV4-2 | TRBD1 | TGTGCCAGCACCCAGGACAGGGCGATAGCTTCACCCCTCCACTTT | CASTQDRAIASPLHF
TRBJ1-6 | . | TRBV7-2 | . | TGTGCCAGCAGTCAAGCGTTTCAGCAGTATAATTCACCCCTCCACTTT | CASSQAFQQYNSPLHF
TRBJ2-7 | . | TRBV7-2 | TRBD2 | TGTGCCAGCAGCTTAGGGGGGGGCGAGCAGTACTTC | CASSLGGGEQYF